The 28 T cell receptor beta chains below come from one sample, sequenced in a study of early stage breast cancer tumors. Sequencing was performed with immunoSEQ multiplex PCR; in TCRdb, only in-frame clones are kept and a portion is missing. Of about 28,000 clones detected, 75% to 90% appear once; the ten largest clones hold roughly 13%. Material for sequencing was blood. The origin of the receptors is a person aged 60 to 70 with breast cancer.

This clone was counted only a few times. This chain's CDR3 is CSARRGTGARRQETQYF. As DNA, the CDR3 is TGCAGCGCCCGAAGGGGGACAGGGGCGAGGAGACAAGAGACCCAGTACTTC. The V and J genes are TRBV29-1 and TRBJ2-5, with TRBD1 matching over 10 bases. This CDR3 has 17 amino acids. Germline assignment: CDR1 SQVTM and CDR2 ANQGSEA. The V segment lost 7 bases and the J segment 2 bases; nucleotides outside the gene matches: 16.

This clone was seen a few times. V is TRBV11-2 and J is TRBJ1-3; 7 bases fit TRBD1. The CDR3 runs 17 residues. The germline gives CDR1 SGHAT, CDR2 FQNNGV. V shed 6 bases, J shed 0 bases, and the junction held 11 bases outside the gene matches. CDR3: CASSLRGDSDSGNTIYF. In nucleotides, the CDR3 is TGTGCCAGCAGTTTAAGAGGGGACAGCGACTCTGGAAACACCATATATTTT.

This chain connects TRBV6-5 to TRBJ1-5; no definite D call. The germline CDR1 and CDR2 sequences are MNHEY and SVGAGI. The CDR3 consists of 15 residues. V gave up 2 bases and J gave up 0 bases, with 8 bases separating them. CDR3 amino acids: CASSYSLNSNQPQHF. DNA for the CDR3: TGTGCCAGCAGTTACAGCCTTAATAGCAATCAGCCCCAGCATTTT.

This clone was detected a few times. This chain uses TRBV2 with TRBJ1-2, with D possibly being TRBD1 (5 bases). Germline-derived CDR1 and CDR2 are SNHLY and FYNNEI. V dropped 3 bases and J dropped 8 bases, with 16 bases sitting between them. The CDR3 loop spans 14 amino acids. CDR3 protein: CASSDYGTLRGYTF. The CDR3 region has the DNA TGTGCCAGCAGTGACTACGGGACTCTTAGAGGCTACACCTTC.

The chain carries TRBV9 and TRBJ2-3, with 9 bases identical to TRBD2. The CDR3 sequence is 16 residues long. The junction had 7 bases not matched to a gene; V was cut back by 2 bases and J by 3 bases. Germline V lookup: CDR1 SGDLS, CDR2 YYNGEE. DNA for the CDR3: TGTGCCAGCAGCGTCCAGTCTGGACTAGCGACAGATACGCAGTATTTT. It specifies CASSVQSGLATDTQYF.

The rearrangement links TRBV28 to TRBJ2-7; maybe TRBD2 (6 bases). Trimming removed 4 bases from V and 0 bases from J, with 13 bases in between. This CDR3 contains 15 residues. In germline, CDR1 is MDHEN, CDR2 SYDVKM. CDR3 in DNA: TGTGCCAGCAGTTCCCTGGTGGGGGGCTCCTACGAGCAGTACTTC. Translated, it gives CASSSLVGGSYEQYF.

The rearrangement uses TRBV25-1 and TRBJ2-1; D not certain. Germline V gene data show CDR1 as MGHDK and CDR2 as SYGVNS. Trimming shortened V by 5 bases and J by 4 bases, and 3 bases separated the two germline ends. The CDR3 is 11 residues long. The CDR3: CASSSYNEQFF. CDR3 DNA sequence: TGTGCCAGCAGTTCATACAATGAGCAGTTCTTC.

This sequence joins TRBV5-4 and TRBJ2-5; TRBD1 aligns across 8 bases. The CDR3 runs to 13 residues. CDR1 and CDR2 (germline): SGHNT, YYREEE (reference sequence). V lost 4 bases to trimming and J lost 4 bases; unmatched junction nucleotides: 3. The CDR3 DNA reads as TGTGCCAGCAGCCGCGGACAGGGAGAGACCCAGTACTTC. Translated: CASSRGQGETQYF. The whole variable domain, filled in from reference TRBV5-4 and TRBJ2-5, reads ETGVTQSPTHLIKTRGQQVTLRCSSQSGHNTVSWYQQALGQGPQFIFQYYREEENGRGNFPPRFSGLQFPNYSSELNVNALELDDSALYLCASSRGQGETQYFGPGTRLLVL.

The chain recombines TRBV13 with TRBJ2-4, with a weak D call TRBD2 (5 bases). The V and J ends lost 3 bases and 0 bases respectively, with 12 bases between them. This CDR3 is 16 amino acids long. Germline V gives CDR1 PRHDT, CDR2 FYEKMQ (reference sequence). CDR3 bases: TGTGCCAGCAGCTTGGGCGGGCGACTAGCCAAAAACATTCAGTACTTC. It is translated as CASSLGGRLAKNIQYF.

The gene calls are TRBV5-1 and TRBJ2-7; a possible D gene is TRBD1 (6 bases). CDR1 is SGHRS and CDR2 is YFSETQ in the germline V gene. Trimming pared 0 bases from V and 0 bases from J, leaving 10 bases between. This CDR3 is built from 15 residues. In DNA, the CDR3 is TGCGCCAGCAGCTTGGGGACAGCCAGCTCCTACGAGCAGTACTTC. Amino acid sequence: CASSLGTASSYEQYF.

This chain's CDR3 is CASRTDRGPYNEQFF. The DNA for the CDR3 is TGTGCCAGCAGAACCGACAGGGGGCCTTACAATGAGCAGTTCTTC. The chain carries TRBV7-2 and TRBJ2-1, with TRBD1 identical over 10 bases. Germline V gene data show CDR1 as SGHTA and CDR2 as FQGNSA. V dropped 6 bases and J dropped 4; count of bases not matched to a gene: 6. The CDR3 length is 15 residues.

This chain links TRBV9 with TRBJ1-3; 12 bases map to TRBD1. Per the germline V gene, CDR1 is SGDLS and CDR2 is YYNGEE. Germline trimming cut 3 bases from V and 2 bases from J; bases unmatched to any gene: 6. This CDR3 region has 17 residues. Here the CDR3 DNA reads TGTGCCAGCAGCGCCCCTGGGACAGGGGGCACTGGAAACACCATATATTTT. Protein product: CASSAPGTGGTGNTIYF.

CDR3 amino acids: CASSLAGAGTGISVFEQYF. CDR3 DNA: TGTGCCAGCAGCTTAGCGGGAGCCGGGACAGGGATTTCCGTGTTCGAGCAGTACTTC. The genes are TRBV7-6 and TRBJ2-7, with 9 bases aligning to TRBD1. Germline V gene data show CDR1 as SGHVS and CDR2 as FNYEAQ. The CDR3 spans 19 residues. V gave up 0 bases and J gave up 6 bases; unmatched junction bases: 18.

The gene calls are TRBV29-1 and TRBJ2-3, with D maybe TRBD2 (5 bases). Germline CDR1 and CDR2: SQVTM and ANQGSEA. Trimming took 4 bases from V and 0 from J, leaving 8 bases between them. This CDR3 is built from 13 residues. The CDR3 nucleotides read TGCAGCGTTGTGGGCGGGAGCACAGATACGCAGTATTTT. The encoded protein is CSVVGGSTDTQYF.

This rearrangement joins TRBV7-8 to TRBJ1-5; a possible D gene is TRBD1 (5 bases). V gave up 2 bases and J gave up 4 bases, with 9 bases separating them. This CDR3 is 14 amino acids long. Per germline, CDR1 SGHVS and CDR2 FQNEAQ. CDR3 bases: TGTGCCAGCAGCTTACGGGGGTCTAATCAGCCCCAGCATTTT. Encoded protein: CASSLRGSNQPQHF.

The V and J genes are TRBV9 and TRBJ2-2, with TRBD2 matching over 11 bases. The germline V gene has CDR1 SGDLS and CDR2 YYNGEE. This CDR3 comprises 17 residues. Trimming at V came to 3 bases and at J to 1 base, leaving 5 bases not matched to a gene. CDR3 sequence: CASSALAGVVNTGELFF. In nucleotides, the CDR3 is TGTGCCAGCAGCGCACTAGCGGGAGTGGTGAACACCGGGGAGCTGTTTTTT.

The chain couples TRBV2 to TRBJ1-3, with a tentative D call TRBD1 (6 bases). The CDR3 extends over 17 amino acids. Germline V gene data show CDR1 as SNHLY and CDR2 as FYNNEI. Trimming took off 6 bases at V and 4 bases at J, with 22 bases between the two ends. The DNA for the CDR3 is TGTGCCAGCAGCTTAGAATTGGGGGCCTTGGGGGGAAACACCATATATTTT. It codes for CASSLELGALGGNTIYF.

This chain links TRBV5-8 with TRBJ1-1, with TRBD1 matching over 8 bases. Germline V gene lookup returns CDR1 SGHTS and CDR2 YDEGEE. After removal of 5 bases from V and 6 bases from J, the junction contained 12 bases not matched to a gene. The CDR3 consists of 15 residues. The CDR3 bases are TGTGCCAGCAGTATAAGGACAGGGAAAGAAGCTGAAGCTTTCTTT. It is translated as CASSIRTGKEAEAFF.

This clone was seen more than once but under ten times. V is TRBV11-3 and J is TRBJ1-1, with TRBD1 identical over 7 bases. J gave up 11 bases and V 7 bases, and 16 bases lay outside the gene matches. The length of the CDR3 is 14 residues. In germline, CDR1 is SGHNT, CDR2 YENEEA. CDR3 protein: CASTQGGPRVGAFF. In DNA form, the CDR3 reads TGTGCCAGCACCCAAGGGGGCCCGAGGGTTGGTGCTTTCTTT.

In its sample, this clone was seen once. This chain uses TRBV6-5 with TRBJ2-7; 9 bases match TRBD2. With V trimmed by 0 bases and J by 7 bases, 1 base remained unmatched. This CDR3 has 13 amino acids. Germline V lookup: CDR1 MNHEY, CDR2 SVGAGI. CDR3 sequence (DNA): TGTGCCAGCAGTTACTCGCTAGCGGGAGAGCAGTACTTC. It yields the protein CASSYSLAGEQYF.

About this clone: One end of the junction fails to match germline, which may point to a read error. This sequence joins TRBV7-7 and TRBJ2-1; 7 bases line up with TRBD2. CDR1 and CDR2 (germline): SSHAT, FNYEAQ (reference sequence). The CDR3 is 17 residues long. CDR3 nucleotides: TGTGCTAGCAGCTTAAGTTCCCGGGGGGAGGGTTACAATGAGCAGTTCTTC. Amino acid sequence: CASSLSSRGEGYNEQFF. The full variable domain, completed using reference TRBV7-7 and TRBJ2-1, is GAGVSQSPRYKVTKRGQDVTLRCDPISSHATLYWYQQALGQGPEFLTYFNYEAQPDKSGLPSDRFSAERPEGSISTLTIQRTEQRDSAMYRCASSLSSRGEGYNEQFFGPGTRLTVL.

The gene calls are TRBV30 and TRBJ1-2; 8 bases are shared with TRBD1. The trim removed 3 bases at V and 4 bases at J, leaving 16 bases unmatched. The length of the CDR3 is 17 residues. Germline V CDR1 and CDR2: GTSNPN, SVGIG (reference sequence). CDR3 amino acids: CAWRTPGQDTPSYGYTF. The CDR3, as DNA: TGTGCCTGGAGGACTCCGGGACAGGACACACCTTCCTATGGCTACACCTTC.

V is TRBV7-3 and J is TRBJ2-5, with TRBD1 matching 9 bases. J was trimmed by 5 bases and V by 5 bases; bases with no gene match: 9. The CDR3 loop spans 15 amino acids. Germline CDR1 and CDR2: SGHTA and FQGTGA. The DNA for the CDR3 is TGTGCCAGCAGCAAGACCGGGACAGGGATTGAGACCCAGTACTTC. Protein sequence: CASSKTGTGIETQYF.

The chain combines TRBV2 with TRBJ2-2; 10 bases line up with TRBD2. Per the germline V gene, CDR1 is SNHLY and CDR2 is FYNNEI. The CDR3 extends over 15 amino acids. V dropped 3 bases and J dropped 6; count of bases not matched to a gene: 4. CDR3 sequence reads: CASSDSGRAPGELFF. Here the CDR3 DNA reads TGTGCCAGCAGTGACAGCGGGAGGGCCCCCGGGGAGCTGTTTTTT.

This clone was observed a single time. CDR3 DNA: TGCGCCAGCAGCCAAGATTTGGAGGGGAGGCCTGAAGCTTTCTTT. This gives the protein CASSQDLEGRPEAFF. The genes are TRBV4-3 and TRBJ1-1, with D possibly being TRBD1 (5 bases). The ends were cut back, 0 bases at V and 6 bases at J, with 14 bases in the middle. The CDR3 totals 15 residues. Per germline, CDR1 LGHNA and CDR2 YSLEER.

Of note for this clone: One end of the junction does not line up with germline, which may come from a read error. V usage is TRBV7-8 and J usage is TRBJ1-2; 8 nucleotides match TRBD1. There are 13 residues in the CDR3. The germline V gene has CDR1 SGHVS and CDR2 FQNEAQ. CDR3: CASSLAARTDRVF. CDR3 sequence (DNA): TGTGCCAGCAGCTTAGCGGCCCGTACGGACAGGGTATTC.

V and J are TRBV30 and TRBJ2-3, with 10 bases that match TRBD1. In germline, CDR1 is GTSNPN, CDR2 SVGIG (reference sequence). The CDR3 extends over 15 amino acids. The V gene end was trimmed by 5 bases and the J gene end by 3 bases; junction bases not matched to a gene: 8. The chain's CDR3 is CAWGRGQGSTDTQYF. DNA of the CDR3: TGTGCCTGGGGGCGGGGACAGGGGAGTACAGATACGCAGTATTTT.

The gene calls are TRBV29-1 and TRBJ1-3, with D possibly being TRBD1 (5 bases). The ends were cut back, 6 bases at V and 0 bases at J, with 12 bases in the middle. Germline V gene data show CDR1 as SQVTM and CDR2 as ANQGSEA. The CDR3 loop spans 14 amino acids. The CDR3 is CSVGLGHSGNTIYF. The DNA for the CDR3 is TGCAGCGTGGGACTCGGGCACTCTGGAAACACCATATATTTT. The variable domain in full, completed from reference TRBV29-1 and TRBJ1-3, reads SAVISQKPSRDICQRGTSLTIQCQVDSQVTMMFWYRQQPGQSLTLIATANQGSEATYESGFVIDKFPISRPNLTFSTLTVSNMSPEDSSIYLCSVGLGHSGNTIYFGEGSWLTVV.